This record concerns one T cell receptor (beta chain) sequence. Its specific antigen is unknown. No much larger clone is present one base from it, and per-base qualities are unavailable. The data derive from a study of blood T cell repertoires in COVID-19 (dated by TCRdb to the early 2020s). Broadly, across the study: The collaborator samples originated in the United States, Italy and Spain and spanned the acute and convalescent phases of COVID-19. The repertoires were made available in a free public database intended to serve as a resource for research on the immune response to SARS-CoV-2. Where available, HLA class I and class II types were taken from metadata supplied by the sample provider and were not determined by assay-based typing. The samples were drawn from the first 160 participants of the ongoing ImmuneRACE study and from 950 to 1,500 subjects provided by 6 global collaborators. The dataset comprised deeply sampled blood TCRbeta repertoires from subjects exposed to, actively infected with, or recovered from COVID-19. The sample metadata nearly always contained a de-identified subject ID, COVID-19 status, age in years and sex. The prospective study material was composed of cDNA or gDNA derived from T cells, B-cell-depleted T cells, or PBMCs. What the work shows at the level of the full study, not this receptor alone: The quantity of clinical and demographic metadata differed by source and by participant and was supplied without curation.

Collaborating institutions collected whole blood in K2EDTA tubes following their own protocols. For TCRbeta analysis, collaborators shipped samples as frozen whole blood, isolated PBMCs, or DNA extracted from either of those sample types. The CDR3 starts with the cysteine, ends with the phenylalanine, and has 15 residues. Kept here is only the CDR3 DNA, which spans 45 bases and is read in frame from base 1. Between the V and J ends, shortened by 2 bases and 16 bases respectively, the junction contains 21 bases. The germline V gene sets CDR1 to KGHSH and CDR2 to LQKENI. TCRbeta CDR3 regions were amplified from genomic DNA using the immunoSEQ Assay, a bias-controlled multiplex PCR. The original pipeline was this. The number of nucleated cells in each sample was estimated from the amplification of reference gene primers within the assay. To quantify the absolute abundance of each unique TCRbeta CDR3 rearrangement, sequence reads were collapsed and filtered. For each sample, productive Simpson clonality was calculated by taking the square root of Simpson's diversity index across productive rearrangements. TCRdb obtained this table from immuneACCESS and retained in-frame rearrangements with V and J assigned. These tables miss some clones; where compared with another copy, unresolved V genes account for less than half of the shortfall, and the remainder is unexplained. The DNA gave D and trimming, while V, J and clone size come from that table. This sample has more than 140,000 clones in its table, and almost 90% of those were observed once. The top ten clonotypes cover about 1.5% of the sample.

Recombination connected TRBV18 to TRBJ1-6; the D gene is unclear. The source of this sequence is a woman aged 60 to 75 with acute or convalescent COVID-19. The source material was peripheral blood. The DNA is TGTGCCAGCTCACCAGCCAGCTCCCCTGATTCGGGGCTCCACTTT. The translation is CASSPASSPDSGLHF.